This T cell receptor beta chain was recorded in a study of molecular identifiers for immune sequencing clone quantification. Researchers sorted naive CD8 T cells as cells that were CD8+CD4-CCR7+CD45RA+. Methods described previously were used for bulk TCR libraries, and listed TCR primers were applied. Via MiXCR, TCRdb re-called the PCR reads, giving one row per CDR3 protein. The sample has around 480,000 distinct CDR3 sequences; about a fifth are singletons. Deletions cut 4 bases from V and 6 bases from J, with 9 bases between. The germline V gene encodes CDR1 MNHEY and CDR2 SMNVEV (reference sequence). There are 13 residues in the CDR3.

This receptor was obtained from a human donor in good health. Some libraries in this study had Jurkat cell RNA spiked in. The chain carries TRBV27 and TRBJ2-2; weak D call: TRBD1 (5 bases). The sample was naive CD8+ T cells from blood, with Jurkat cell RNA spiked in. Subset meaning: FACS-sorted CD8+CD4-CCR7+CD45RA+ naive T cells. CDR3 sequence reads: CASSSQTAGELFF. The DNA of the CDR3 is TGTGCCAGCAGTTCCCAGACAGCCGGGGAGCTGTTTTTT.